This note documents a single T cell receptor (beta chain) sequence. The data belong to a study of T cell responses to AZD1222 COVID-19 vaccine. With 6 bases clipped from V and 2 bases from J, the junction kept 4 bases outside the gene matches. Germline-derived CDR1 and CDR2 are MNHEY and SVGAGI. CDR3 length: 14 amino acids. Libraries were prepared by immunoSEQ multiplex PCR; TCRdb keeps only in-frame clonotypes and omits some of them. The table has about 76,000 clones, around three quarters seen once. This TCR came from an adult who received the MenACWY meningococcal vaccine as a control. The chain joins TRBV6-5 to TRBJ1-3; 7 bases agree with TRBD1. Source: peripheral blood, taken 28 days after the second dose of the MenACWY control vaccine. CDR3 residues: CASRPTGPGNTIYF. The CDR3 DNA reads as TGTGCCAGCAGACCGACAGGGCCTGGAAACACCATATATTTT.